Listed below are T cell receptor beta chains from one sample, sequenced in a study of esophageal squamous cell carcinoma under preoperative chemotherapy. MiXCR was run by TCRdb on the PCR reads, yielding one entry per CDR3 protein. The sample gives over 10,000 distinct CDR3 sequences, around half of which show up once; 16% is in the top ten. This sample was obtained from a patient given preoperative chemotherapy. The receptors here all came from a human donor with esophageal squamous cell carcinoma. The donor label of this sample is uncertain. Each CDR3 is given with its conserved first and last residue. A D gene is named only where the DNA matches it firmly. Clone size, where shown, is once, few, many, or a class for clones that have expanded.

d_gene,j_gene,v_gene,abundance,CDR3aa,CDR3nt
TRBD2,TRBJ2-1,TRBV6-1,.,CASRPSGIVSNTQFF,TGTGCCAGCAGGCCTAGCGGGATAGTGAGCAATACGCAGTTTTTT
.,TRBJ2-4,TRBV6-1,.,CASGLYDQNIQYF,TGTGCCAGTGGTCTCTACGACCAAAACATTCAGTACTTC
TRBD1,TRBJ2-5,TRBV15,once,CATSRDRGGETQYF,TGTGCCACCAGCAGGGACAGGGGAGGAGAGACCCAGTACTTC
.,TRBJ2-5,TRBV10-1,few,CASSESRGKETQYF,TGCGCCAGCAGTGAGTCCCGCGGGAAAGAGACCCAGTACTTC
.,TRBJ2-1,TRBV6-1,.,CASSERGGNNTQFF,TGTGCCAGCAGTGAGAGGGGGGGCAACAATACGCAGTTCTTC
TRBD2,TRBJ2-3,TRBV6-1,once,CASSEAAGGPDTQYF,TGTGCCAGCAGTGAAGCGGCGGGAGGGCCAGATACGCAGTATTTT
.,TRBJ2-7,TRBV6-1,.,CASSRWGGRGNEQYF,TGTGCCAGCAGTCGTTGGGGGGGGCGAGGAAACGAGCAGTACTTC
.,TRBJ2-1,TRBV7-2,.,CASSQGRARSYEQFF,TGTGCCAGCAGCCAAGGCAGGGCCAGGTCATACGAGCAGTTCTTC
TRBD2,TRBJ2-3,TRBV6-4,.,CASGARSGNTDTQYF,TGTGCCAGCGGTGCTAGGAGCGGGAACACAGATACGCAGTACTTT
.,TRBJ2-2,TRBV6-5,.,CASSYSGENTGELFF,TGTGCCAGCAGCTACTCCGGGGAGAACACCGGTGAGCTGTTTTTT
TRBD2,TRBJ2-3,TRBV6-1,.,CASSPLSGRATGEQYF,TGTGCCAGCAGTCCCCTAAGCGGGAGGGCCACCGGGGAGCAGTATTTT
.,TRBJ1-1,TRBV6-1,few,CASSADRGNTEAFF,TGTGCCAGCAGTGCCGACCGGGGGAACACTGAAGCTTTCTTT
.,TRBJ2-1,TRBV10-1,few,CASSFDRGEQFF,TGCGCCAGCAGTTTTGACCGCGGAGAGCAGTTCTTC
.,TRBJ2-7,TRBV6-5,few,CASSYSSSYNEQYF,TGTGCCAGCAGTTACTCGAGTTCCTACAATGAGCAGTACTTC
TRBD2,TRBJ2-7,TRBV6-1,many,CASTLTAGGTYEQYF,TGTGCCAGCACCCTCACGGCGGGAGGGACCTACGAGCAGTACTTC
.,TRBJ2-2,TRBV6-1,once,CASSRVGSGELFF,TGTGCCAGCAGCCGAGTAGGATCCGGGGAGCTGTTTTTT
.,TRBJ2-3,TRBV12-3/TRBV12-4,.,CASTLGGTDTQYF,TGTGCCAGCACCTTAGGGGGCACAGATACGCAGTATTTT
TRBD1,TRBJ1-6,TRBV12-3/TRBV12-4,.,CASSPRTGSNSPLHF,TGTGCCAGCAGTCCCAGGACAGGGAGTAATTCACCCCTCCACTTT
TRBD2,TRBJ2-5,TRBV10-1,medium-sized,CASSDPQLAGEETQYF,TGCGCCAGCAGTGACCCCCAGCTAGCGGGAGAAGAGACCCAGTACTTC
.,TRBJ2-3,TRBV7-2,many,CASSLAVGVADTQYF,TGTGCCAGCAGCTTGGCAGTTGGGGTAGCAGATACGCAGTATTTT
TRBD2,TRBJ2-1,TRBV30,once,CAWRPTSGNYNEQFF,TGTGCCTGGAGGCCGACTAGCGGGAATTACAATGAGCAGTTCTTC
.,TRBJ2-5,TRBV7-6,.,CASSRERTEETQYF,TGTGCCAGCAGCAGGGAACGGACAGAAGAGACCCAGTACTTC
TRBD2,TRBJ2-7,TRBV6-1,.,CASSESSGHPLFYEQYF,TGTGCCAGCAGTGAATCTAGCGGCCACCCCCTATTCTACGAGCAGTACTTC
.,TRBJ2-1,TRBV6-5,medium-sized,CASARKPRSSYNEQFF,TGTGCCAGCGCCAGGAAGCCGAGGAGCTCCTACAATGAGCAGTTCTTC
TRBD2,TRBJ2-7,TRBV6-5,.,CASSYTSGKRGGDEQYF,TGTGCCAGCAGTTACACTAGCGGGAAAAGGGGTGGGGACGAGCAGTACTTC
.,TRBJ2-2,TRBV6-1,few,CASSEGGGTGEQFF,TGTGCCAGCAGTGAAGGTGGGGGCACCGGGGAGCAGTTTTTT
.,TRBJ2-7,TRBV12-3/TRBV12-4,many,CASSPRWGEQYF,TGTGCCAGCAGTCCAAGGTGGGGTGAGCAGTACTTC
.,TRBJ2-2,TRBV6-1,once,CARGHGEVSTGTQFF,TGTGCCAGGGGCCACGGGGAGGTGAGCACAGGGACGCAGTTTTTT
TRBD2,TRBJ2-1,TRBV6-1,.,CASKVAGGDSEQFF,TGTGCCAGCAAGGTGGCGGGAGGGGATAGTGAGCAGTTCTTC
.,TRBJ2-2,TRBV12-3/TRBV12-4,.,CASSGGYTGEQFF,TGTGCCAGCAGTGGGGGTTATACCGGGGAGCAGTTTTTT
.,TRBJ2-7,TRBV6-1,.,CASMALGHPYEQYF,TGTGCCAGCATGGCCCTAGGACACCCCTACGAGCAGTACTTC
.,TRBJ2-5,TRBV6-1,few,CASREFGGSYKDTQYF,TGTGCCAGCAGGGAATTTGGGGGCAGCTACAAAGATACGCAGTATTTC
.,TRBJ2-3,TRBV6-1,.,CASGGRVAETQYF,TGTGCCAGCGGGGGCAGGGTGGCAGAGACGCAGTATTTC
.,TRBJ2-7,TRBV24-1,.,CATSPARGQLSHNEQYF,TGTGCCACCAGTCCCGCTCGGGGGCAGCTCAGTCACAATGAGCAGTACTTC
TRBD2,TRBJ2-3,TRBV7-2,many,CASSPSGGGGDTQYF,TGTGCCAGCAGCCCCTCGGGCGGGGGGGGAGATACGCAGTATTTT
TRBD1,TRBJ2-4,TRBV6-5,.,CASSYLRDRGRAKNIQYF,TGTGCCAGCAGTTACCTCCGGGACAGGGGAAGGGCCAAAAACATTCAGTACTTC
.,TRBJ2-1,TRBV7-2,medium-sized,CASSLVGGDYNEQFF,TGTGCCAGCAGCTTAGTGGGTGGCGATTACAATGAGCAGTTCTTC
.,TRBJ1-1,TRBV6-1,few,CASSRKGRQDTEAFF,TGTGCCAGCAGCCGGAAGGGACGACAGGACACTGAAGCTTTCTTT
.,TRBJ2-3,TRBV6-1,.,CASSDSVASGIEFF,.
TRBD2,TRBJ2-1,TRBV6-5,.,CASSSPLGGRHYNEQFF,TGTGCCAGCAGTTCGCCCTTGGGCGGGAGGCACTACAATGAGCAGTTCTTC
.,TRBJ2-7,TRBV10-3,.,CAGGQDVDTQYF,TGTGCCGGGGGTCAAGATGTAGATACGCAGTACTTC
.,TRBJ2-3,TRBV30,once,CAWRLPGGRTDTQYF,TGTGCCTGGAGGCTCCCGGGGGGCCGAACAGATACGCAGTATTTT
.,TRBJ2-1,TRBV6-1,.,CASSKILGTGFSEQFF,TGTGCCAGCAGTAAAATACTAGGAACGGGGTTTAGTGAGCAGTTCTTC
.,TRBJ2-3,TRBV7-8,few,CASSLLSNEDTQYF,TGTGCCAGCAGCTTATTGTCGAATGAGGATACGCAGTATTTT
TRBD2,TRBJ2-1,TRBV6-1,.,CASSERGTILYGEQFF,TGTGCCAGCAGTGAACGAGGGACTATCCTTTACGGGGAGCAGTTTTTT
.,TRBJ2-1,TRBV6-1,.,CASSVSVAGEQFF,TGTGCCAGCAGTGTCTCAGTGGCTGGTGAGCAGTTCTTC
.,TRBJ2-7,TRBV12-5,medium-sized,CASGLGGLSSYNEQYF,TGTGCTAGTGGTTTGGGGGGTTTGAGCTCCTACAATGAGCAGTACTTC
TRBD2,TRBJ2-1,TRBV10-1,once,CASSGASGSHEQFF,TGCGCCAGCAGTGGGGCTAGCGGGAGCCATGAGCAGTTCTTC
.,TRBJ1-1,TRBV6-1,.,CASSALEGSKAFF,TGTGCCAGCAGCGCGTTGGAGGGTAGTAAAGCTTTCTTT
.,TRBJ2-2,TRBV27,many,CASSLPKKDTGELFF,TGTGCCAGCAGTTTACCTAAAAAAGACACCGGGGAGCTGTTTTTT
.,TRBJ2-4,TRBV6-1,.,CGSGEGLGAKDMQYF,TGTGGCAGCGGTGAGGGGCTGGGAGCCAAAGACATGCAGTACTTC
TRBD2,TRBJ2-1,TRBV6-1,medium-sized,CASSVSGTSGSPSYNEQFF,TGTGCCAGCAGTGTCTCCGGGACTAGCGGGAGTCCGTCCTACAATGAGCAGTTCTTC
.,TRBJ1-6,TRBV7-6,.,CASSPLARGLSPLHF,TGTGCCAGCAGCCCACTGGCCAGGGGACTTTCACCCCTCCACTTT
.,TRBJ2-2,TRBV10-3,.,CAIQGQAVGAETLFF,TGTGCCATTCAGGGACAAGCGGTGGGCGCAGAGACGCTGTTTTTT
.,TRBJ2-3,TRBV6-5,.,CASSYDRTDTQYF,TGTGCCAGCAGTTACGACCGCACAGATACGCAGTATTTT
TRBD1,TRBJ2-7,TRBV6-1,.,CASRRPGGASYEQYF,TGTGCCAGCAGACGGCCAGGGGGCGCTTCCTACGAGCAGTACTTC
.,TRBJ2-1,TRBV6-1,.,CASSQDVAYDEQYF,TGTGCCAGCAGCCAGGACGTGGCTTACGATGAGCAGTACTTT